Listed here are 24 T cell receptor beta chains from one sample, sequenced in a study of vaccination and CD4 T cells after COVID-19. Cultured CD4+ T-cell DNA underwent Oncomine TCR Beta short-read sequencing. Via MiXCR, TCRdb re-called the PCR reads, giving one row per CDR3 protein. The sample yields more than 20,000 distinct CDR3 sequences, 40% to 45% seen once. These receptors have no known antigen. The time point is: late sampling 161 to 241 days after vaccination in a few convalescent patients. Treatment indicated: 10-day PBMC culture with coronavirus spike peptide pools or control peptides (ViraFEST assay). The sample was CD4+ T cells from blood, cultured in vitro, taken about 7 months after SARS-CoV-2 vaccination. The source is a human donor who had recovered from COVID-19.

This chain joins TRBV2 and TRBJ2-7, with TRBD2 matching over 10 bases. CDR1 is SNHLY, CDR2 FYNNEI, per germline. The CDR3 loop spans 14 amino acids. The J segment lost 5 bases and the V segment lost 9 bases, leaving 10 bases of the junction unmatched. In DNA, the CDR3 is TGTGCCAGGCCGGGGCTAGCGGGAGTGAACGAGCAGTACTTC. Protein: CARPGLAGVNEQYF.

Only a few counts were recorded for this clonotype. The chain has TRBV28 and TRBJ1-5; 7 bases line up with TRBD1. This CDR3 contains 13 residues. Germline V gives CDR1 MDHEN, CDR2 SYDVKM. The ends lost 6 bases at V and 8 bases at J; junction bases unmatched: 7. The CDR3 DNA reads as TGTGCCAGCAGAACAACAGGGGTAGAGCCCCAGCATTTT. Residues: CASRTTGVEPQHF.

This clonotype was recorded a few times. The gene calls are TRBV15 and TRBJ2-1; 8 bases agree with TRBD1. The V and J ends lost 3 bases and 6 bases, in that order; junction bases with no gene match: 7. The CDR3 totals 15 residues. Germline values: CDR1 LNHNV, CDR2 YYDKDF (reference sequence). CDR3 sequence reads: CATSRRTGSSNEQFF. CDR3 nucleotide sequence: TGTGCCACCAGCAGGAGGACAGGGAGTAGCAATGAGCAGTTCTTC.

The genes are TRBV5-4 and TRBJ2-1, with D uncertain. This CDR3 is 13 amino acids long. V lost 0 bases and J 6 bases, leaving 7 bases between the germline ends. Germline V gene sequence: CDR1 SGHNT, CDR2 YYREEE (reference sequence). CDR3 bases: TGTGCCAGCAGCTTGGCCATCGCCAATGAGCAGTTCTTC. Its translation: CASSLAIANEQFF.

The genes are TRBV6-1 and TRBJ2-7; D call uncertain. The germline gives CDR1 MNHNS, CDR2 SASEGT. V was clipped by 6 bases and J by 0 bases, with 15 bases between them. The CDR3 consists of 15 residues. CDR3 region: CASRKDPTGSYEQYF. The CDR3, as DNA: TGTGCCAGCAGGAAGGACCCGACGGGCTCCTACGAGCAGTACTTC.

This clonotype was counted between two and nine times. This sequence joins TRBV20-1 and TRBJ2-7; tentative D call: TRBD2 (5 bases). Germline CDR1 is DFQATT and CDR2 is SNEGSKA (reference sequence). This CDR3 is 13 amino acids long. V was cut by 5 bases and J by 2 bases, with 13 bases left in between. For the CDR3, the DNA is TGCAGTGCTCCTGACTCCGGGACCTACGAGCAGTACTTC. It codes for CSAPDSGTYEQYF.

This clonotype was counted between two and nine times. The chain is built from TRBV28 and TRBJ1-6; D gene ambiguous. V was pared by 8 bases and J by 4 bases, with 12 bases between. CDR1 is MDHEN and CDR2 is SYDVKM in the germline V gene. There are 14 residues in the CDR3. The chain's CDR3 is CASSRSSYNSPLHF. The CDR3 DNA sequence: TGTGCCAGCTCCCGCTCATCTTATAATTCACCCCTCCACTTT.

CDR3 sequence (DNA): TGTGCCAGTAGAGACACAGGGAGCAATCAGCCCCAGCATTTT. This translates into CASRDTGSNQPQHF. This chain uses TRBV19 with TRBJ1-5, with D possibly matching TRBD1 (6 bases). The CDR3 runs to 14 residues. The V gene's germline CDR1 is LNHDA and CDR2 SQIVND (reference sequence). The V end lost 6 bases, the J end lost 1 base, and 10 bases lay between the germline ends.

This clonotype was found a few times. This sequence joins TRBV20-1 and TRBJ2-1, with D tentatively TRBD2 (6 bases). V lost 4 bases and J lost 7, with 8 bases in between. The V gene's germline CDR1 is DFQATT and CDR2 SNEGSKA (reference sequence). The CDR3 is made up of 11 amino acids. The DNA for the CDR3 is TGCAGTGCTATGGGACTGAATGAGCAGTTCTTC. This gives the protein CSAMGLNEQFF.

This chain connects TRBV20-1 to TRBJ1-1, with a weak D call TRBD1 (5 bases). CDR1 is DFQATT, CDR2 SNEGSKA, per germline (reference sequence). CDR3 length: 11 residues. The CDR3 protein is CMGPRNTEAFF. The CDR3 region has the DNA TGCATGGGACCCAGAAACACTGAAGCTTTCTTT.

The chain carries TRBV20-1 and TRBJ2-7; D remains unclear. The CDR3 sequence is 11 residues long. Trimming removed 0 bases at V and 5 bases at J, with 5 bases between. Germline lookup yields CDR1 DFQATT and CDR2 SNEGSKA (reference sequence). The CDR3 region is CSARDRHEQYF. The CDR3 DNA follows: TGCAGTGCTAGAGATCGCCACGAGCAGTACTTC.

This clonotype was detected once. This sequence joins TRBV20-1 and TRBJ2-1; D unresolved. This CDR3 is 15 amino acids long. V lost 8 bases and J 10 bases, leaving 27 bases between the germline ends. CDR1 DFQATT and CDR2 SNEGSKA come from the germline V gene (reference sequence). CDR3 loop: CSPDLPQAPAREQFF. The CDR3 coding sequence is TGCAGTCCAGATCTCCCACAAGCGCCGGCAAGGGAGCAGTTCTTC.

CDR3 in DNA: TGCAGTGCTAGCTGGGGGACGAACACCGGGGAGCTGTTTTTT. Translation gives CSASWGTNTGELFF. This chain links TRBV20-1 with TRBJ2-2; D may correspond to TRBD1 or TRBD2 (5 bases each). The CDR3 extends over 14 amino acids. With 3 bases removed from V and 0 bases from J, the gap between germline ends came to 8 bases. The germline CDR1 and CDR2 sequences are DFQATT and SNEGSKA (reference sequence).

This clonotype showed up just a few times. This chain uses TRBV6-5 with TRBJ2-5; no clear D. V was shortened by 0 bases and J by 1 base, with 3 bases between the two germline ends. This CDR3 region has 13 residues. Germline V lookup: CDR1 MNHEY, CDR2 SVGAGI. CDR3 sequence: CASSYSSQETQYF. CDR3 sequence (DNA): TGTGCCAGCAGTTACTCTAGCCAAGAGACCCAGTACTTC.

The chain uses TRBV29-1 and TRBJ1-2; 8 bases are shared with TRBD1. Germline values: CDR1 SQVTM, CDR2 ANQGSEA. The CDR3 totals 14 residues. Trimming took 1 base from V and 5 from J; bases not matched to a gene: 6. In nucleotides, the CDR3 is TGCAGCGTTGAAGTCGGCAGGGGGCTGTATGGCTACACCTTC. It specifies CSVEVGRGLYGYTF.

This rearrangement joins TRBV28 to TRBJ1-2, with 8 bases that match TRBD1. Germline V CDR1 and CDR2: MDHEN, SYDVKM. V lost 5 bases to trimming and J lost 5 bases; unmatched junction nucleotides: 7. The CDR3 totals 14 residues. This CDR3 is CASSPGQAGYGYTF. The DNA of the CDR3 is TGTGCCAGCAGTCCGGGACAGGCAGGTTATGGCTACACCTTC.

This clonotype was observed a few times. The chain joins TRBV6-2 or TRBV6-3 to TRBJ2-5, with TRBD2 matching 12 bases. J gave up 5 bases and V 6 bases, and 4 bases lay outside the gene matches. The CDR3 totals 14 residues. Germline V CDR1 and CDR2: MNHEY, SVGEGT. CDR3 in DNA: TGTGCCAGCAGACGACTAGCGGGAGAGGAGACCCAGTACTTC. Its translation is CASRRLAGEETQYF.

This clonotype was counted only a few times. The chain recombines TRBV27 with TRBJ2-7; 9 bases match TRBD1. This CDR3 has 15 amino acids. Per the germline V gene, CDR1 is MNHEY and CDR2 is SMNVEV (reference sequence). V shed 4 bases, J shed 6 bases, and the junction held 10 bases outside the gene matches. The CDR3 coding sequence is TGTGCCAGCAGTTCCCCGGGACAGGGTTTGTCCGAGCAGTACTTC. Protein: CASSSPGQGLSEQYF.

This clonotype was seen a handful of times. J is TRBJ1-1 and V is TRBV10-3; 7 nucleotides agree with TRBD1. With V trimmed by 8 bases and J by 1 base, 10 bases remained unmatched. Germline V lookup: CDR1 ENHRY, CDR2 SYGVKD. The CDR3 covers 15 residues. The CDR3 coding sequence is TGTGCCATCGCCCCAGGGGGGGTCCCGAACACTGAAGCTTTCTTT. This codes for CAIAPGGVPNTEAFF.

The V and J genes are TRBV15 and TRBJ2-2; D is ambiguous. Trimming cost V 3 bases and J 2 bases, with 10 bases left between them. This CDR3 has 15 residues. Germline CDR1 reads LNHNV; CDR2 reads YYDKDF (reference sequence). CDR3 sequence (DNA): TGTGCCACCAGCAGGAAAAGACTTAACACCGGGGAGCTGTTTTTT. It translates to CATSRKRLNTGELFF.

The V and J genes are TRBV7-8 and TRBJ1-2, with D possibly matching TRBD1 (6 bases). This CDR3 spans 17 amino acids. CDR1 is SGHVS and CDR2 is FQNEAQ in the germline V gene. Trimming stripped 1 base from V and 7 bases from J, with 22 bases between. The CDR3 DNA reads as TGTGCCAGCAGCTTAGTTCCAACAACAGGGTTGAAGGGTGGCTACACCTTC. Translating it yields CASSLVPTTGLKGGYTF.

The genes are TRBV28 and TRBJ2-3; possible D gene TRBD2, 6 bases. V was trimmed by 5 bases and J by 2 bases, leaving 14 bases between them. CDR1 and CDR2 from the germline V gene are MDHEN and SYDVKM. The CDR3 spans 15 residues. The CDR3: CASSSTGTYTDTQYF. CDR3 nucleotide sequence: TGTGCCAGCAGTAGCACCGGGACTTACACAGATACGCAGTATTTT.

This clonotype came up a few times. The chain recombines TRBV7-9 with TRBJ2-7; the match to TRBD2 covers 7 bases. CDR3 length: 15 amino acids. Germline loops: CDR1 SEHNR, CDR2 FQNEAQ (reference sequence). V shed 5 bases and J 5 bases; nucleotides not matched to a gene: 12. CDR3: CASSPRKSGVHEQYF. The CDR3 coding sequence is TGTGCCAGCAGCCCCCGTAAAAGCGGGGTCCACGAGCAGTACTTC. The variable domain in full, completed from reference TRBV7-9 and TRBJ2-7, reads DTGVSQNPRHKITKRGQNVTFRCDPISEHNRLYWYRQTLGQGPEFLTYFQNEAQLEKSRLLSDRFSAERPKGSFSTLEIQRTEQGDSAMYLCASSPRKSGVHEQYFGPGTRLTVT.

The V and J genes are TRBV7-8 and TRBJ1-6; D is possibly TRBD1 (6 bases). CDR1 and CDR2 from the germline V gene are SGHVS and FQNEAQ. This CDR3 has 15 amino acids. V lost 1 base to trimming and J lost 7 bases, with 11 bases between them. The CDR3 loop reads CASSLVGAENSPLHF. The DNA for the CDR3 is TGTGCCAGCAGCTTAGTGGGGGCAGAAAATTCACCCCTCCACTTT.